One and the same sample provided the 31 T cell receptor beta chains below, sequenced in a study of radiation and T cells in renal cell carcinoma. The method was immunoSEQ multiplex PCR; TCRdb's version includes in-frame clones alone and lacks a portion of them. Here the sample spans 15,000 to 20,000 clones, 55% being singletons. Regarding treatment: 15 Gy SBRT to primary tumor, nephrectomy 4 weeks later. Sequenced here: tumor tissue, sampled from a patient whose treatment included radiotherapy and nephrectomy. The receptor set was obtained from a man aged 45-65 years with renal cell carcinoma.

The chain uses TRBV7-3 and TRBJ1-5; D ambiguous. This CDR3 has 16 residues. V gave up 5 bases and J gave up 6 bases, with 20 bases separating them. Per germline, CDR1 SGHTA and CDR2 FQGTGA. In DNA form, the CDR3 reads TGTGCCAGCAGCCCCGGTGCCCGGGGTTCGGGTCAGCCCCAGCATTTT. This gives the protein CASSPGARGSGQPQHF.

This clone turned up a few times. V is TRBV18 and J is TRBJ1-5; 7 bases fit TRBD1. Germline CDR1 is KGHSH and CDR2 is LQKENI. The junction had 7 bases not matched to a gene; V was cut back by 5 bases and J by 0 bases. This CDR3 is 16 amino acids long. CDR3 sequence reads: CASSTPGQYSNQPQHF. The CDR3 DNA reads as TGTGCCAGCTCAACTCCGGGACAGTATAGCAATCAGCCCCAGCATTTT.

CDR3 in DNA: TGTGCCTGGAGTGGGGACAGGGGGTATTCACCCCTCCACTTT. It encodes CAWSGDRGYSPLHF. The chain has TRBV30 and TRBJ1-6, with TRBD1 identical over 11 bases. This CDR3 has 14 amino acids. V was pared by 1 base and J by 8 bases, with 1 base of the junction left unmatched. Germline CDR1 is GTSNPN and CDR2 is SVGIG (reference sequence). The variable domain in full, completed from reference TRBV30 and TRBJ1-6, reads SQTIHQWPATLVQPVGSPLSLECTVEGTSNPNLYWYRQAAGRGLQLLFYSVGIGQISSEVPQNLSASRPQDRQFILSSKKLLLSDSGFYLCAWSGDRGYSPLHFGNGTRLTVT.

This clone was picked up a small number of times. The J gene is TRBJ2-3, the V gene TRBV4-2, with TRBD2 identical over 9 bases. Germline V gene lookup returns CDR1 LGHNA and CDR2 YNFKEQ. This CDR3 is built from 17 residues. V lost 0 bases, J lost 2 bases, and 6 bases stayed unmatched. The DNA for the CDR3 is TGTGCCAGCAGCCAAGAGGCAGCGGGGGGCCCCACAGATACGCAGTATTTT. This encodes CASSQEAAGGPTDTQYF.

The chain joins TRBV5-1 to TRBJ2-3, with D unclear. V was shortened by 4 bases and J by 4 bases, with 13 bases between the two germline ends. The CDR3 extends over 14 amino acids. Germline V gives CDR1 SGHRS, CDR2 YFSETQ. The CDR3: CASSVGNGADTQYF. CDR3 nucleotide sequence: TGCGCCAGCAGCGTGGGCAATGGAGCAGATACGCAGTATTTT. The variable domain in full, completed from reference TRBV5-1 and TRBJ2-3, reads KAGVTQTPRYLIKTRGQQVTLSCSPISGHRSVSWYQQTPGQGLQFLFEYFSETQRNKGNFPGRFSGRQFSNSRSEMNVSTLELGDSALYLCASSVGNGADTQYFGPGTRLTVL.

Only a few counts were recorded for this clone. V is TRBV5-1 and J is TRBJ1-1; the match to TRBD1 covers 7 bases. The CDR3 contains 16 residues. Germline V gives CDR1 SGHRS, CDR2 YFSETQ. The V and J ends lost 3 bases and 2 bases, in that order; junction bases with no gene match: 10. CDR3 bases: TGCGCCAGCAGCTACTCCATTAGACAGGGAAACACTGAAGCTTTCTTT. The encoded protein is CASSYSIRQGNTEAFF.

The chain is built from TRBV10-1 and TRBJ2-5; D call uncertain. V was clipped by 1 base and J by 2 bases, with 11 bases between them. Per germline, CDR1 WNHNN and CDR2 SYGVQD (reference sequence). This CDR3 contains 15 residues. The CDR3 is CASSEFTTSQETQYF. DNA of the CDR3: TGCGCCAGCAGTGAGTTTACTACATCTCAAGAGACCCAGTACTTC.

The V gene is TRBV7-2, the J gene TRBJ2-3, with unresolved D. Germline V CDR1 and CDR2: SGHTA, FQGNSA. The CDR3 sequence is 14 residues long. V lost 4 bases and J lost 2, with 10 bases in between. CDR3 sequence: CASSSDSYTDTQYF. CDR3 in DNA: TGTGCCAGCAGCTCAGACTCGTACACAGATACGCAGTATTTT.

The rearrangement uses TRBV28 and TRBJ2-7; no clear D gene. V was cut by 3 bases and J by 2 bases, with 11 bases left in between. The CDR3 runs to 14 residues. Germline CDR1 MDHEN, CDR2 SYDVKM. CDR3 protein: CASSFTGETYEQYF. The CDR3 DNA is TGTGCCAGCAGTTTCACGGGCGAGACCTACGAGCAGTACTTC.

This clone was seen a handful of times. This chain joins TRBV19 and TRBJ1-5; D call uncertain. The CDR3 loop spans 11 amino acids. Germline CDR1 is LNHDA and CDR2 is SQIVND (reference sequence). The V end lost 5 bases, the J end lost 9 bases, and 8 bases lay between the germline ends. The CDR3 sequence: CASSVGWPQHF. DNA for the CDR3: TGTGCCAGTAGTGTAGGATGGCCCCAGCATTTT.

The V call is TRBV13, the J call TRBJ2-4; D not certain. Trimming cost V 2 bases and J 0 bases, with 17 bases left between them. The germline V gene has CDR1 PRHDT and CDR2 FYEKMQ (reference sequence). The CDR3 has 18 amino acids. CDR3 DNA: TGTGCCAGCAGCTTAAGGCAGGCAAAGTTTGAAGCCAAAAACATTCAGTACTTC. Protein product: CASSLRQAKFEAKNIQYF.

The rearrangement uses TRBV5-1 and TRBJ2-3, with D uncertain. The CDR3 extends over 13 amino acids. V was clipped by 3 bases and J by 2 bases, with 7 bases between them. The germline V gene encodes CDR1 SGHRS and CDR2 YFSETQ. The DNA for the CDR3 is TGCGCCAGCAGCTCGACCTTCACAGATACGCAGTATTTT. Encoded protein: CASSSTFTDTQYF.

The CDR3 DNA is TGCGCCAGCAGCCAAAACCTAGCGGTTAGGAATGAGCAGTTCTTC. Translating gives CASSQNLAVRNEQFF. The chain is built from TRBV4-3 and TRBJ2-1; TRBD2 agrees at 7 bases. The CDR3 runs to 15 residues. Germline CDR1 is LGHNA and CDR2 is YSLEER. Trimming at V came to 2 bases and at J to 7 bases, leaving 8 bases not matched to a gene.

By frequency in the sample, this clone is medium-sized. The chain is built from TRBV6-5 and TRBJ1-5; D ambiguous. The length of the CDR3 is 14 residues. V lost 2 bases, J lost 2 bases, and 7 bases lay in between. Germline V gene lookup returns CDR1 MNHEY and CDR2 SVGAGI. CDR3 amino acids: CASSYGLGNQPQHF. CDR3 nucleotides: TGTGCCAGCAGTTACGGATTAGGCAATCAGCCCCAGCATTTT.

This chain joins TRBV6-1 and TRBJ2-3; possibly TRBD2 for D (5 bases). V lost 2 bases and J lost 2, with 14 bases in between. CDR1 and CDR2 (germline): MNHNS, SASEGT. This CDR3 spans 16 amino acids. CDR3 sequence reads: CASSEIAGDFTDTQYF. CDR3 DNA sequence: TGTGCCAGCAGTGAAATAGCCGGGGATTTCACAGATACGCAGTATTTT.

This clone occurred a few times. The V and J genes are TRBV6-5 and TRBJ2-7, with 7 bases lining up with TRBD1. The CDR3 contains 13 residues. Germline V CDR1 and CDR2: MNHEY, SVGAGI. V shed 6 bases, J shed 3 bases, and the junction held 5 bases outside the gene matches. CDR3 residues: CASRLGQFYEQYF. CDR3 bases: TGTGCCAGCAGATTGGGACAGTTCTACGAGCAGTACTTC.

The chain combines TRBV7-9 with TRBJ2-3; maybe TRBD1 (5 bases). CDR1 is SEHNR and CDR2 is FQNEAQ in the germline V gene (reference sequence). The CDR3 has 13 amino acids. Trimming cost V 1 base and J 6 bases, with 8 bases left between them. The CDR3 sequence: CASSLGGLDTQYF. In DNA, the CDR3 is TGTGCCAGCAGCTTAGGGGGCCTTGATACGCAGTATTTT.

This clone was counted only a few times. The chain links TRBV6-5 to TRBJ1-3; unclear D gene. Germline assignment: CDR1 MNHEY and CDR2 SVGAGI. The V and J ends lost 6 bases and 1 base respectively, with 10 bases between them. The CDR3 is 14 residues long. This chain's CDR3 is CASSLLGSGNTIYF. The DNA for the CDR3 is TGTGCCAGCAGCCTCCTCGGGTCTGGAAACACCATATATTTT.

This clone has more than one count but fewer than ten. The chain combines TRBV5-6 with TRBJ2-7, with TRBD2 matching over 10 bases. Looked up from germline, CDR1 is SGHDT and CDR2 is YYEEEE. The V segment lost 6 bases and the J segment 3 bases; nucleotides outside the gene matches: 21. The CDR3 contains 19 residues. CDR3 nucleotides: TGTGCCAGCACTATCCGGGCGACTAGCGGGCTCTCCCGAGGCTACGAGCAGTACTTC. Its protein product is CASTIRATSGLSRGYEQYF.

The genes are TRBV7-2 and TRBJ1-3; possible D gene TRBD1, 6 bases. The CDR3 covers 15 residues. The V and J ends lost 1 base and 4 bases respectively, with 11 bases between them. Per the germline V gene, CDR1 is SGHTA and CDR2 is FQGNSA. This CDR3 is CASSLVGQRGNTIYF. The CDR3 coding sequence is TGTGCCAGCAGCTTAGTTGGACAGAGAGGAAACACCATATATTTT.

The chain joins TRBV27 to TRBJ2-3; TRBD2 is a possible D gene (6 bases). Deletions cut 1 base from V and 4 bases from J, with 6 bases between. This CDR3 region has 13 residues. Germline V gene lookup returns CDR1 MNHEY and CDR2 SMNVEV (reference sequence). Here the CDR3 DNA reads TGTGCCAGCAGTTTATTAGCGGCAGATACGCAGTATTTT. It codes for CASSLLAADTQYF.

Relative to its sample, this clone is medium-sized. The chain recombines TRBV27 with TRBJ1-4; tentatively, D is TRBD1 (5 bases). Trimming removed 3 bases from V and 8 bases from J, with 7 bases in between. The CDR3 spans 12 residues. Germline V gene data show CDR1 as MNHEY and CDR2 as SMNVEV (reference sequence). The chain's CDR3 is CASSFWGEKLFF. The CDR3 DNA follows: TGTGCCAGCAGTTTTTGGGGGGAAAAACTGTTTTTT.

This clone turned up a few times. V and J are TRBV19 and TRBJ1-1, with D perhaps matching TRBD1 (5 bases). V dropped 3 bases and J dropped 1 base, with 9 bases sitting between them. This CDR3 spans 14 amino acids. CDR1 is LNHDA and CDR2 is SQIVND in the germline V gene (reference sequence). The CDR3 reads CASSIPTGNTEAFF. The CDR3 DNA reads TGTGCCAGTAGTATCCCAACAGGGAACACTGAAGCTTTCTTT.

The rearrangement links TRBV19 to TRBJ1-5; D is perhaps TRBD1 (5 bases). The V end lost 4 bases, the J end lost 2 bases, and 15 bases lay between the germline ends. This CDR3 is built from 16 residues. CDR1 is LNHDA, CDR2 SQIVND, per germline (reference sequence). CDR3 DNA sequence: TGTGCCAGTAGTACCAGGGCGGGGGGAGGCAATCAGCCCCAGCATTTT. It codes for CASSTRAGGGNQPQHF. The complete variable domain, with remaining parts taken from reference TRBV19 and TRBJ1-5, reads DGGITQSPKYLFRKEGQNVTLSCEQNLNHDAMYWYRQDPGQGLRLIYYSQIVNDFQKGDIAEGYSVSREKKESFPLTVTSAQKNPTAFYLCASSTRAGGGNQPQHFGDGTRLSIL.

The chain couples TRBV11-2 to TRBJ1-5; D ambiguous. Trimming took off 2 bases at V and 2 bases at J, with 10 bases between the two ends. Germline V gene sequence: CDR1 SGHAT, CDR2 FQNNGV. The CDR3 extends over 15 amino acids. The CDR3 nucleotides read TGTGCCAGCAGCTTACAGGATTCCCGCAATCAGCCCCAGCATTTT. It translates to CASSLQDSRNQPQHF. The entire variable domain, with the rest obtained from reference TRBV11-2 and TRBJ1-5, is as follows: EAGVAQSPRYKIIEKRQSVAFWCNPISGHATLYWYQQILGQGPKLLIQFQNNGVVDDSQLPKDRFSAERLKGVDSTLKIQPAKLEDSAVYLCASSLQDSRNQPQHFGDGTRLSIL.

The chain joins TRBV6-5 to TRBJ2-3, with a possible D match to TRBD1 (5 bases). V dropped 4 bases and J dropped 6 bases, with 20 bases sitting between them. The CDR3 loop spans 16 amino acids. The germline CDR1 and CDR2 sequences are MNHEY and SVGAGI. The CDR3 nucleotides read TGTGCCAGCAGTTTACGGCGCCCACTTACAGGCGATACGCAGTATTTT. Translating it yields CASSLRRPLTGDTQYF.

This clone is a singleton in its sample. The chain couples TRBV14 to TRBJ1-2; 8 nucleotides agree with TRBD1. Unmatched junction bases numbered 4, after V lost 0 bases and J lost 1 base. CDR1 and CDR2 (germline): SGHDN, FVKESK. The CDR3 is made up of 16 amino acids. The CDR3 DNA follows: TGTGCCAGCAGCCAAGAGCAGGGGGCGGGTAACTATGGCTACACCTTC. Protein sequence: CASSQEQGAGNYGYTF.

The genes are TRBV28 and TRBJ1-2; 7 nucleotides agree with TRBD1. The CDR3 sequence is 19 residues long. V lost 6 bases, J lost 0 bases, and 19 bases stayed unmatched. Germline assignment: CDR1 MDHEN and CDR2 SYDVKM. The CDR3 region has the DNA TGTGCCAGCAGCTTGGTAGACAGGGTCGGCTTTTCGGCTAACTATGGCTACACCTTC. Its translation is CASSLVDRVGFSANYGYTF.

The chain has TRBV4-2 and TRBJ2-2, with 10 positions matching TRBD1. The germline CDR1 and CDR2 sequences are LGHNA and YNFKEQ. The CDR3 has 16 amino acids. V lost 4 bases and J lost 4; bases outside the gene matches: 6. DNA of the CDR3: TGTGCCAGCAGCCGTGGGACAGGGGCGAGCACCGGGGAGCTGTTTTTT. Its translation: CASSRGTGASTGELFF.

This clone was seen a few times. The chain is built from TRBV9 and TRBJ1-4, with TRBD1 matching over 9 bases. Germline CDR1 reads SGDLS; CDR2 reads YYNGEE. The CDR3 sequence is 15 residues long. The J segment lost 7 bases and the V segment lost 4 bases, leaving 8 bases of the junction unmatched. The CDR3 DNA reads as TGTGCCAGCAGCCCCGACAGGGGGTCGGGTGAAAAACTGTTTTTT. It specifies CASSPDRGSGEKLFF.

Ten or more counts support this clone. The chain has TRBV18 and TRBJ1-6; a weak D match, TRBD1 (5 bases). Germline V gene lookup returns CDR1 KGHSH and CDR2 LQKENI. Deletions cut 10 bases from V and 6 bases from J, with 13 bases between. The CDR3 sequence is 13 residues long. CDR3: CATTWGRNSPLHF. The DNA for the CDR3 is TGTGCCACCACTTGGGGACGTAATTCACCCCTCCACTTT.